This record covers a single TCR beta chain. Profiling relied on immunoSEQ multiplex PCR, and the TCRdb table lists in-frame clones only, not all of them. The data show about 32,000 clones, around 77% seen once. There are 14 residues in the CDR3. Germline CDR1 SGHNT, CDR2 YENEEA. Trimming removed 7 bases from V and 3 bases from J, with 16 bases in between. This sample stems from a study of T cells in narcolepsy. The chain carries TRBV11-3 and TRBJ2-7, with D hard to call. The material sequenced was memory (CD45RA-) CD4+ T cells from blood. The source is a human donor in good health. CDR3 in amino acids: CASKEKALNYEQYF. As DNA, the CDR3 is TGTGCCAGCAAAGAGAAGGCTTTAAACTACGAGCAGTACTTC. Filled out from reference TRBV11-3 and TRBJ2-7, the complete variable domain reads EAGVVQSPRYKIIEKKQPVAFWCNPISGHNTLYWYLQNLGQGPELLIRYENEEAVDDSQLPKDRFSAERLKGVDSTLKIQPAELGDSAVYLCASKEKALNYEQYFGPGTRLTVT.